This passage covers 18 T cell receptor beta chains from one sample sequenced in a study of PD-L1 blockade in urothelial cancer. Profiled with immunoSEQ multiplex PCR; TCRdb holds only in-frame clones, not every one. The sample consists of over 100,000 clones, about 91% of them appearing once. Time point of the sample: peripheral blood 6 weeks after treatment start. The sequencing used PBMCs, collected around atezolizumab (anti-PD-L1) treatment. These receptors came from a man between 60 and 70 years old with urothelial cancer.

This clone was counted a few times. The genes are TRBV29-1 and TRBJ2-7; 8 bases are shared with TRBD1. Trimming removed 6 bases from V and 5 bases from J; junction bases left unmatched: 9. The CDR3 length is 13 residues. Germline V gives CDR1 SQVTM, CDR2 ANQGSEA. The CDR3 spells CSVTGQGQDEQYF. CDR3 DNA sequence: TGCAGCGTAACTGGACAGGGTCAGGACGAGCAGTACTTC.

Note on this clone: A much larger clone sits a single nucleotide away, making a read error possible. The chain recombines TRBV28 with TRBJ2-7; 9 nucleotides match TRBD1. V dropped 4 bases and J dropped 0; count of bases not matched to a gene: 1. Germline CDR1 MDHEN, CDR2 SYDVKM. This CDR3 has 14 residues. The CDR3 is CASSSGQGSYEQYF. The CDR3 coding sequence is TGTGCCAGCAGTTCGGGACAGGGCTCCTACGAGCAGTACTTC.

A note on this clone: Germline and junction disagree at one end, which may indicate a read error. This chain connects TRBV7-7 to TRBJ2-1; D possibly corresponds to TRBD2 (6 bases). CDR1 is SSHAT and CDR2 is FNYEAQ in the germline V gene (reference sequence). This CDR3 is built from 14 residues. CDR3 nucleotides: TGTGCTAGCAGCCCCTCTAGCGTCTACAATGAGCAGTTCTTC. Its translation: CASSPSSVYNEQFF.

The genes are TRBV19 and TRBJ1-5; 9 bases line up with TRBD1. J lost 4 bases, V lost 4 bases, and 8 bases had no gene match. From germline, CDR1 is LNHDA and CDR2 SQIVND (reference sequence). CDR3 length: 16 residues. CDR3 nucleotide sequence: TGTGCCAGTAGTACGAACCGGGACAGGGATAATCAGCCCCAGCATTTT. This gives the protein CASSTNRDRDNQPQHF.

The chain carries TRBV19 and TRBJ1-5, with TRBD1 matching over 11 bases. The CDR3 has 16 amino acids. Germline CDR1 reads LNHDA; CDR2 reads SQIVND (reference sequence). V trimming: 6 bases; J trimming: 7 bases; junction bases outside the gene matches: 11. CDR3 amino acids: CASRSSGTGGDQPQHF. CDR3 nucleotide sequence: TGTGCCAGTAGGTCTTCCGGGACAGGGGGAGACCAGCCCCAGCATTTT.

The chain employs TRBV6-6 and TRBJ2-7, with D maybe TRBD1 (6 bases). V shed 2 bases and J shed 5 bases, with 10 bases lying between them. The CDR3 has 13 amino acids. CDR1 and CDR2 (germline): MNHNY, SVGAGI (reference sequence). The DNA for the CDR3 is TGTGCCAGCAGTTACGCAGGGGCGAACGAGCAGTACTTC. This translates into CASSYAGANEQYF.

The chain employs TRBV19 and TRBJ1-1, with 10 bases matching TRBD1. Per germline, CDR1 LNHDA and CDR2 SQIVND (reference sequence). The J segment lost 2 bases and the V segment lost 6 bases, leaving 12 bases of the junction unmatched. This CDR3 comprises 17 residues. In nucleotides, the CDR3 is TGTGCCAGTAGGAGGGACAGGGGAGGGTATTCCAACACTGAAGCTTTCTTT. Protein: CASRRDRGGYSNTEAFF.

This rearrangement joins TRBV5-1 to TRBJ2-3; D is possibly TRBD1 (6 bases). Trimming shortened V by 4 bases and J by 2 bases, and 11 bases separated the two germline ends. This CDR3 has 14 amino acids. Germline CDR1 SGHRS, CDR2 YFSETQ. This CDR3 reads CASSPQGITDTQYF. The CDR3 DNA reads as TGCGCCAGCAGCCCGCAGGGGATCACAGATACGCAGTATTTT.

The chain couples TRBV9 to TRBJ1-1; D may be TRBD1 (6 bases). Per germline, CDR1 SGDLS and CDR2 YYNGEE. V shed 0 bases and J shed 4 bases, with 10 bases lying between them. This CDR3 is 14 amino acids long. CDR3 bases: TGTGCCAGCAGCGTAGTAGGGGGGGCCACTGAAGCTTTCTTT. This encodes CASSVVGGATEAFF.

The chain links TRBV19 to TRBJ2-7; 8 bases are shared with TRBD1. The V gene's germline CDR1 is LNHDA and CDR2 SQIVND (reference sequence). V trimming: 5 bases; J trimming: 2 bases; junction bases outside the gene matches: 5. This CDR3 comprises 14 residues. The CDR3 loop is CASSPSGQAYEQYF. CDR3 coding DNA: TGTGCCAGTAGTCCCTCGGGACAGGCCTACGAGCAGTACTTC.

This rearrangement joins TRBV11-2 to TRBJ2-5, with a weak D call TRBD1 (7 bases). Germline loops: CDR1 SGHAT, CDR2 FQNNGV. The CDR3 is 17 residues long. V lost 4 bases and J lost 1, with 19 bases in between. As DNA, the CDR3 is TGTGCCAGCAGCTCCGGAGCAGGGGGGACAGTCCAAGAGACCCAGTACTTC. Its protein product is CASSSGAGGTVQETQYF.

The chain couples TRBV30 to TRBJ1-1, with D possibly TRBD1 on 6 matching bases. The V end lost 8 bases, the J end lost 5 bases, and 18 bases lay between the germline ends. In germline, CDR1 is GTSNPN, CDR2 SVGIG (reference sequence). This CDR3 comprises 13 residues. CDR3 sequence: CAGEGGQGTEAFF. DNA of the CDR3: TGTGCCGGGGAGGGGGGGCAGGGGACTGAAGCTTTCTTT.

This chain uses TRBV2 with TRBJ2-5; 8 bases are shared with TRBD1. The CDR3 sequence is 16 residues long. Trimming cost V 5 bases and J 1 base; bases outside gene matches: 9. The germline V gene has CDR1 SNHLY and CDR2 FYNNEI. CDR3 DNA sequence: TGTGCCAGCAGTAGTCGAGACAGGGGACCCCAAGAGACCCAGTACTTC. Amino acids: CASSSRDRGPQETQYF.

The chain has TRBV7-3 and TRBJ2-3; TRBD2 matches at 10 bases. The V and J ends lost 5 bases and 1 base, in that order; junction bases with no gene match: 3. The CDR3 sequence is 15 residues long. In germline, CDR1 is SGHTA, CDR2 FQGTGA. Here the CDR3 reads CASSITSGGTDTQYF. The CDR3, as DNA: TGTGCCAGCAGCATCACTAGCGGGGGCACAGATACGCAGTATTTT.

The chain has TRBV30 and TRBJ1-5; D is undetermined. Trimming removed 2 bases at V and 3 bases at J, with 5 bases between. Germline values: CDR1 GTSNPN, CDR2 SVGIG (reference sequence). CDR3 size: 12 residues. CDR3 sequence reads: CAWSSHNQPQHF. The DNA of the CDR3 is TGTGCCTGGAGTTCCCACAATCAGCCCCAGCATTTT.

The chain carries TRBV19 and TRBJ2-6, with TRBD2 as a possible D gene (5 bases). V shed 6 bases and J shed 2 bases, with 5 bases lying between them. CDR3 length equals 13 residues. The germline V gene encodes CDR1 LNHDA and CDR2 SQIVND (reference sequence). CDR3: CASRRAGANVLTF. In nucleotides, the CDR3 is TGTGCCAGTAGGAGGGCTGGGGCCAACGTCCTGACTTTC.

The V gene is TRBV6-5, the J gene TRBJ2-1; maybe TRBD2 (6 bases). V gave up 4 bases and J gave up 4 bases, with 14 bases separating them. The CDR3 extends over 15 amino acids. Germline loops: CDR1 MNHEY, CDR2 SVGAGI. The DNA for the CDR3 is TGTGCCAGCAGTTCGGGACTGGAGGGGTACAATGAGCAGTTCTTC. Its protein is CASSSGLEGYNEQFF.

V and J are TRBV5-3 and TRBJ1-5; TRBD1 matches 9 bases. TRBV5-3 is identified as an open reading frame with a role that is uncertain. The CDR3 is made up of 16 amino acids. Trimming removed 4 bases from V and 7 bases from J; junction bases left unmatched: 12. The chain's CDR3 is CARSNLRDRVRQPQHF. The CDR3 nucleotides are TGTGCCAGAAGCAATCTCCGGGACAGGGTGCGACAGCCCCAGCATTTT.